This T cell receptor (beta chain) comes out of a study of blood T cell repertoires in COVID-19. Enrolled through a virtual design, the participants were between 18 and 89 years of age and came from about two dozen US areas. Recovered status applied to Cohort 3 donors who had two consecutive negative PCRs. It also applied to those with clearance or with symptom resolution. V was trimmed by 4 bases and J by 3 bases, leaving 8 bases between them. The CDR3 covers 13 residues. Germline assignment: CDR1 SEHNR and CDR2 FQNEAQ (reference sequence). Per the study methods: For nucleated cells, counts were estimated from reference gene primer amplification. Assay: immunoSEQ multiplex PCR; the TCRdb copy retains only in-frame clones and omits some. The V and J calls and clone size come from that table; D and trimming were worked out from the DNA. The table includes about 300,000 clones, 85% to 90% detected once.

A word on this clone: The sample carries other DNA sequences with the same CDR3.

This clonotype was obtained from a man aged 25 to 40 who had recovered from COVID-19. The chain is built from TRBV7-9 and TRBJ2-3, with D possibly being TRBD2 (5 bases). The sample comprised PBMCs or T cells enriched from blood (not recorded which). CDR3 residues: CASSSPGTDTQYF. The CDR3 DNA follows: TGTGCCAGCAGCTCCCCGGGGACAGATACGCAGTATTTT.